Given below is one T cell receptor (beta chain) in context. These data are taken from a study of blood T cell repertoires in COVID-19. Trimming took off 5 bases at V and 8 bases at J, with 20 bases between the two ends. There are 16 residues in the CDR3. In germline, CDR1 is SGHNT, CDR2 YYREEE (reference sequence). Authors' processing steps: Scientists estimated how many nucleated cells there were by amplifying reference gene primers. This table comes from immunoSEQ multiplex PCR, and its TCRdb copy is limited to in-frame clones, with some not included. V, J and clone size are taken as reported in that table, and D and trimming were inferred from the DNA itself. Of 220,000 or so clones in the sample, 84% were seen once.

The sample consisted of PBMCs or T cells enriched from blood (not recorded which). The chain has TRBV5-4 and TRBJ1-6; TRBD1 is a possible D gene (6 bases). The origin of this receptor is a woman aged 40 to 50 who had recovered from COVID-19. In DNA form, the CDR3 reads TGTGCCAGCAGTTCCGGTCAGGACAGAACGTATTCACCCCTCCACTTT. Translation gives CASSSGQDRTYSPLHF.